This entry lists 3 T cell receptor beta chains sequenced from one sample in a study of radiation and T cells in renal cell carcinoma. Assay: immunoSEQ multiplex PCR; the TCRdb copy retains only in-frame clones and omits some. Here the sample spans 100,000 to 150,000 clones, around 80% being singletons. Time point: blood 2 weeks post-SBRT. Treatment: 15 Gy SBRT to primary tumor, nephrectomy 4 weeks later. The source was blood, collected from a patient whose treatment included radiotherapy and nephrectomy. All receptors derive from a man aged 45 to 65 with renal cell carcinoma.

This clone was picked up one time. CDR3 amino acids: CATSRDREEGNQPQHF. In DNA form, the CDR3 reads TGTGCCACCAGCAGGGACAGGGAGGAGGGAAATCAGCCCCAGCATTTT. The chain carries TRBV15 and TRBJ1-5; TRBD1 matches 8 bases. This CDR3 spans 16 amino acids. The V segment lost 3 bases and the J segment 4 bases; nucleotides outside the gene matches: 8. Germline V lookup: CDR1 LNHNV, CDR2 YYDKDF (reference sequence).

This chain links TRBV19 with TRBJ2-7; 11 bases are a match to TRBD1. The ends lost 4 bases at V and 5 bases at J; junction bases unmatched: 4. CDR1 is LNHDA, CDR2 SQIVND, per germline (reference sequence). CDR3 length equals 14 residues. CDR3 residues: CASSTGQGANEQYF. The CDR3 DNA follows: TGTGCCAGTAGTACCGGACAGGGGGCGAACGAGCAGTACTTC.

V gene TRBV11-3 combines with J gene TRBJ2-3; D is ambiguous. Trimming removed 4 bases at V and 1 base at J, with 15 bases between. The length of the CDR3 is 16 residues. CDR1 is SGHNT and CDR2 is YENEEA in the germline V gene. CDR3 residues: CASSSGTGSRTDTQYF. DNA of the CDR3: TGTGCCAGCAGCTCCGGAACTGGGTCACGCACAGATACGCAGTATTTT.